Here is one T cell receptor (beta chain) with its context. The target antigen is unknown. Sequencing was performed with immunoSEQ multiplex PCR; in TCRdb, only in-frame clones are kept and a portion is missing. This table has about 170,000 clones, around 85% appearing once. This record comes from a study of T cell responses to AZD1222 COVID-19 vaccine. General study findings and limits: Unmutated variant regions reportedly attract nearly half of all spike-specific TCRs. Spike-specific TCR breadth and depth rose after two AZD1222 doses.

The germline CDR1 and CDR2 sequences are SEHNR and FQNEAQ (reference sequence). The CDR3 has 15 residues. Trimming left V 5 bases short and J 6 bases short, with 17 bases between. The V gene is TRBV7-9, the J gene TRBJ2-1; D is uncertain. Source: peripheral blood, taken 28 days after the second AZD1222 dose. This TCR derives from an adult who received the AZD1222 COVID-19 vaccine. CDR3 protein: CASSADSGRSNEQFF. The DNA for the CDR3 is TGTGCCAGCAGCGCTGACTCCGGCAGGTCCAATGAGCAGTTCTTC.